Below are 11 T cell receptor beta chains sequenced from a single sample in a study of T-cell reconstitution after alpha-beta-depleted transplantation in children. Unique molecular identifiers featured in how the TCRbeta library was prepared. TCRdb analysed the PCR reads with MiXCR anew, one entry per CDR3 protein. The repertoire consists of some 95,000 distinct CDR3 sequences, with less than 25% occurring once and the leading ten covering over 20%. The material sequenced was PBMCs, taken before TCRalphabeta/CD19-depleted stem cell transplant. The receptors shown here come from a boy under 10 years old with acute lymphoblastic leukemia, due to receive a stem cell transplant.

CDR3 in amino acids: CASSFYGAGGGELFF. The CDR3 nucleotides read TGTGCCAGCAGTTTTTACGGAGCGGGAGGCGGGGAGCTGTTTTTT. The chain has TRBV28 and TRBJ2-2; 9 bases match TRBD2. The germline gives CDR1 MDHEN, CDR2 SYDVKM. The CDR3 is 15 amino acids. V shed 3 bases, J shed 7 bases, and the junction held 6 bases outside the gene matches.

As regards this clonotype: The junction differs from germline at one of its ends, possibly a read error. For the CDR3, the DNA is TGTGCCAGCAGTTCAGGTCTTACCTCTGGAAACACCATATCTTTT. This gives the protein CASSSGLTSGNTISF. This chain links TRBV6-5 with TRBJ1-3; D is ambiguous. The CDR3 is 15 residues long. Germline CDR1 and CDR2: MNHEY and SVGAGI.

The J gene is TRBJ2-6, the V gene TRBV9; TRBD2 is a possible D gene (5 bases). This CDR3 is 15 amino acids long. The V end lost 0 bases, the J end lost 7 bases, and 11 bases lay between the germline ends. Germline CDR1 SGDLS, CDR2 YYNGEE. The CDR3 here is CASSVAGSGANVLTF. DNA of the CDR3: TGTGCCAGCAGCGTAGCAGGCTCGGGAGCCAACGTCCTGACTTTC.

This clonotype was detected only a few times. The chain combines TRBV6-6 with TRBJ2-5; possibly TRBD1 for D (5 bases). The CDR3 is 12 residues long. V lost 2 bases to trimming and J lost 4 bases, with 5 bases between them. Germline lookup yields CDR1 MNHNY and CDR2 SVGAGI (reference sequence). Written as DNA, the CDR3 is TGTGCCAGCAGTTACAGGGGAGAGACCCAGTACTTC. This encodes CASSYRGETQYF.

This rearrangement joins TRBV24-1 to TRBJ2-1; no clear D gene. Germline loops: CDR1 KGHDR, CDR2 SFDVKD. V lost 5 bases and J lost 9, with 10 bases in between. The CDR3 extends over 12 amino acids. The CDR3 here is CATSVRVSEQFF. CDR3 nucleotide sequence: TGTGCCACCAGTGTACGGGTGTCTGAGCAGTTCTTC.

The V and J genes are TRBV6-5 and TRBJ2-7; TRBD1 is a possible D gene (6 bases). This CDR3 comprises 15 residues. V was trimmed by 4 bases and J by 0 bases, leaving 13 bases between them. CDR1 MNHEY and CDR2 SVGAGI come from the germline V gene. DNA of the CDR3: TGTGCCAGCAGTTCGGGTGGGGGCTCCTCCTACGAGCAGTACTTC. Translating it yields CASSSGGGSSYEQYF.

This clonotype showed up many times. The rearrangement links TRBV7-9 to TRBJ2-1; possibly TRBD2 for D (6 bases). CDR1 and CDR2 (germline): SEHNR, FQNEAQ (reference sequence). V was pared by 1 base and J by 8 bases, with 12 bases between. This CDR3 region has 14 residues. CDR3 residues: CASSLVAVSDEQFF. The CDR3 region has the DNA TGTGCCAGCAGCTTAGTAGCGGTTTCGGATGAGCAGTTCTTC.

The CDR3 region has the DNA TGTGCCAGCAGGGGGTCGGGCGATGAGCAGTTCTTC. The encoded protein is CASRGSGDEQFF. The chain carries TRBV9 and TRBJ2-1; D unresolved. This CDR3 contains 12 residues. The V gene's germline CDR1 is SGDLS and CDR2 YYNGEE. V was trimmed by 5 bases and J by 8 bases, leaving 11 bases between them.

Turning to this clonotype: Lacking the conserved final phenylalanine or tryptophan, this CDR3 likely reflects a read error. It is unclear where the CDR3 begins or ends on the DNA, so no DNA is shown, and the CDR3 is as TCRdb lists it. This sequence joins TRBV20-1 and TRBJ1-1; the DNA was not compared with TRBD1, the D call given in the table. Germline loops: CDR1 DFQATT, CDR2 SNEGSKA (reference sequence). 8 amino acids form the CDR3, both terminal residues included. This CDR3 reads CSARAPVS.

The J gene is TRBJ2-2, the V gene TRBV28; 10 bases are shared with TRBD2. The CDR3 has 18 residues. The germline gives CDR1 MDHEN, CDR2 SYDVKM. J was trimmed by 4 bases and V by 10 bases; bases with no gene match: 18. CDR3 region: CATYNGLAEGGSTGELFF. The CDR3 DNA reads TGTGCCACCTACAATGGACTAGCGGAGGGCGGGAGCACCGGGGAGCTGTTTTTT.

This clonotype was detected ten times or more. The chain carries TRBV12-3 or TRBV12-4 and TRBJ2-5, with D possibly matching TRBD1 (6 bases). Deletions cut 1 base from V and 5 bases from J, with 17 bases between. CDR3 length equals 16 residues. CDR3 nucleotides: TGTGCCAGCAGTTTAGAGGGGGACATGTTCCGGGAGACCCAGTACTTC. It yields the protein CASSLEGDMFRETQYF.